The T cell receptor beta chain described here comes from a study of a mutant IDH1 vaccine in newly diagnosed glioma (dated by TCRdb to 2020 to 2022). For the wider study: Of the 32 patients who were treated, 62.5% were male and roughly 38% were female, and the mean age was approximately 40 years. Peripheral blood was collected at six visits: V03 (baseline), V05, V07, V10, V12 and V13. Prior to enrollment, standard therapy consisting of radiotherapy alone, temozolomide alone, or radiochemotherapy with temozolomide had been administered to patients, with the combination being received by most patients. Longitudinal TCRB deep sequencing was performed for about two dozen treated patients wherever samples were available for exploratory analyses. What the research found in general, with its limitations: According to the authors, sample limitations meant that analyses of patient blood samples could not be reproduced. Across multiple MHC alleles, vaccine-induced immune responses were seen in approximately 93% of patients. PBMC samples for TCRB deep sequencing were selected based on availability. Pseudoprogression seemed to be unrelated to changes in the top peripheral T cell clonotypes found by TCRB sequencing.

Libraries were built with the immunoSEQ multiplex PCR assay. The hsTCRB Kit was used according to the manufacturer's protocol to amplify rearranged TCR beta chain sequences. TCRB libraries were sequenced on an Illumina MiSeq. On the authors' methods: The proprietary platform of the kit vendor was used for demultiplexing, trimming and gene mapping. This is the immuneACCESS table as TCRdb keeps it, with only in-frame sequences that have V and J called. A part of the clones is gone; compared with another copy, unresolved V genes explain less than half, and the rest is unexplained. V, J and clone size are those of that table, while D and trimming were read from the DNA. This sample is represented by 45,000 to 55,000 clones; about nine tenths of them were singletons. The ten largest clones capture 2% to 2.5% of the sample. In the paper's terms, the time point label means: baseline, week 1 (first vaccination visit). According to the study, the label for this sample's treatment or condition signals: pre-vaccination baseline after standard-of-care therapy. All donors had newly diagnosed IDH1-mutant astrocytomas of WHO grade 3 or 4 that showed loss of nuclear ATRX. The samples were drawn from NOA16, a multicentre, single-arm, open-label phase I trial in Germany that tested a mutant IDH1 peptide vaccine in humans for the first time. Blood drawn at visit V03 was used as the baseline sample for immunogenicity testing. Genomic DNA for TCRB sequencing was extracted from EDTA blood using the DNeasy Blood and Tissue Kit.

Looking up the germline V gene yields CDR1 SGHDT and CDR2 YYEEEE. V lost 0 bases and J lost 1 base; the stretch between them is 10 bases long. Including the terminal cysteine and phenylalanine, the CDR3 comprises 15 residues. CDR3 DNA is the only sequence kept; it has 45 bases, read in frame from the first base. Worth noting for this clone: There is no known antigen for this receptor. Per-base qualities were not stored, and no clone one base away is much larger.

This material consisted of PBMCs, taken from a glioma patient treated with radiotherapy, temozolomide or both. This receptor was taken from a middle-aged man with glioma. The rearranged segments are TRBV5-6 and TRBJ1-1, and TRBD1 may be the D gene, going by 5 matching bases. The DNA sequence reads TGTGCCAGCAGCTTGGGGGGCCAGGGGAACACTGAAGCTTTCTTT. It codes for CASSLGGQGNTEAFF.